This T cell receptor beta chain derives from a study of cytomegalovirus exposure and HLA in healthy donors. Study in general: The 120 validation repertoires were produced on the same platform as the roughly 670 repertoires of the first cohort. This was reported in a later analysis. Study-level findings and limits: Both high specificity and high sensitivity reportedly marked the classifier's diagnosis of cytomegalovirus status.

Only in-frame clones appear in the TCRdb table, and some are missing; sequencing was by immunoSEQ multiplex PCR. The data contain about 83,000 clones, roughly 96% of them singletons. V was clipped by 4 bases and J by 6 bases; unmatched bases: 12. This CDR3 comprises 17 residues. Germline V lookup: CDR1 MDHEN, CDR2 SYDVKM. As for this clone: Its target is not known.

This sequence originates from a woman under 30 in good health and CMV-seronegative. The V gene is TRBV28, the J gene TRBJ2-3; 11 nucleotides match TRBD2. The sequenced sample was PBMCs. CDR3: CASSSPRSGRVFDTQYF. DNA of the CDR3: TGTGCCAGCAGTTCACCCCGTAGCGGGAGGGTGTTTGATACGCAGTATTTT.